Shown below are 17 T cell receptor beta chains from a single sample sequenced in a study of read filtering for tumor transcriptome and immune sequencing. Molecular barcoded adaptors covering alpha/delta and beta/gamma chains were used on about 0.4 ug RNA. One entry per CDR3 protein, called by TCRdb with MiXCR from the reads. The sample shows some 25,000 distinct CDR3 sequences, 20% of them seen only once. Sample: a population of CD138-negative cells sorted from bone marrow. These receptor sequences come from a donor aged 40 or older with multiple myeloma.

The sample holds a few counts of this clonotype. Possible read error: a much larger clone is one base away. Given the absence of the conserved phenylalanine or tryptophan at the CDR3 end, a read error is likely. This chain links TRBV7-6 with TRBJ1-4, with TRBD1 matching over 7 bases. V lost 5 bases and J lost 7; bases outside the gene matches: 1. This CDR3 is built from 12 residues. Germline values: CDR1 SGHVS, CDR2 FNYEAQ. This chain's CDR3 is CASSQGGEKLFL. In DNA, the CDR3 is TGTGCCAGCAGCCAGGGGGGTGAAAAACTGTTTTTG.

This clonotype was detected ten times or more. The CDR3 reads CSVKTGRGNQPQHF. The CDR3 DNA reads TGCAGCGTGAAGACAGGGCGAGGGAATCAGCCCCAGCATTTT. The chain uses TRBV29-1 and TRBJ1-5, with 7 nucleotides matching TRBD1. Trimming at V came to 6 bases and at J to 4 bases, leaving 9 bases not matched to a gene. This CDR3 is built from 14 residues. The germline gives CDR1 SQVTM, CDR2 ANQGSEA.

The sample holds many counts of this clonotype. The J gene is TRBJ2-7, the V gene TRBV18, with 15 positions matching TRBD2. J lost 5 bases, V lost 6 bases, and 8 bases had no gene match. Germline loops: CDR1 KGHSH, CDR2 LQKENI. This CDR3 is built from 16 residues. The CDR3 loop reads CASSGLAGGPPDEQYF. For the CDR3, the DNA is TGTGCCAGCTCCGGACTAGCGGGAGGGCCCCCCGACGAGCAGTACTTC.

This clonotype was observed once. The chain links TRBV29-1 to TRBJ2-7; 8 bases fit TRBD1. V gave up 6 bases and J gave up 0 bases; unmatched junction bases: 4. The CDR3 runs 13 residues. CDR1 and CDR2 from the germline V gene are SQVTM and ANQGSEA. The CDR3 loop is CSVAGQGSYEQYF. The CDR3 nucleotides are TGCAGCGTGGCTGGACAGGGCTCCTACGAGCAGTACTTC.

This clonotype was observed at least ten times. This sequence joins TRBV7-9 and TRBJ2-1; 8 nucleotides line up with TRBD2. CDR1 SEHNR and CDR2 FQNEAQ come from the germline V gene (reference sequence). CDR3 length: 15 residues. After removal of 1 base from V and 8 bases from J, the junction contained 7 bases not matched to a gene. CDR3 DNA sequence: TGTGCCAGCAGCTTAGTGGGAACTAGCGGACATGAGCAGTTCTTC. Protein: CASSLVGTSGHEQFF.

The sample holds many counts of this clonotype. The chain has TRBV7-2 and TRBJ2-1, with TRBD2 matching 11 bases. CDR3 length equals 16 residues. The V and J ends lost 0 bases and 9 bases, in that order; junction bases with no gene match: 7. Germline V CDR1 and CDR2: SGHTA, FQGNSA. The CDR3 sequence is CASSLAPSLAGGEQFF. In DNA form, the CDR3 reads TGTGCCAGCAGCTTAGCGCCGTCGCTAGCGGGAGGTGAGCAGTTCTTC. The variable domain in full, completed from reference TRBV7-2 and TRBJ2-1, reads GAGVSQSPSNKVTEKGKDVELRCDPISGHTALYWYRQSLGQGLEFLIYFQGNSAPDKSGLPSDRFSAERTGGSVSTLTIQRTQQEDSAVYLCASSLAPSLAGGEQFFGPGTRLTVL.

This clonotype was recorded at least ten times. V is TRBV7-9 and J is TRBJ2-7, with 10 bases lining up with TRBD2. The V gene's germline CDR1 is SEHNR and CDR2 FQNEAQ (reference sequence). Trimming removed 4 bases from V and 2 bases from J; junction bases left unmatched: 14. The CDR3 extends over 18 amino acids. CDR3 sequence reads: CASSSLGASGRTAYEQYF. CDR3 nucleotides: TGTGCCAGCAGCTCCCTAGGGGCTAGCGGGAGAACCGCCTACGAGCAGTACTTC.

This clonotype came up many times. The chain combines TRBV10-3 with TRBJ2-4; D is perhaps TRBD1 (5 bases). There are 13 residues in the CDR3. Between the trimmed V and J ends, which lost 2 bases and 4 bases, there was a span of 6 bases. Germline V gene sequence: CDR1 ENHRY, CDR2 SYGVKD. This CDR3 is CAISEPGKNIQYF. The CDR3 nucleotides read TGTGCCATCAGTGAGCCAGGGAAAAACATTCAGTACTTC.

In this sample, this clonotype turned up many times. This chain connects TRBV2 to TRBJ1-5; D remains ambiguous. Germline loops: CDR1 SNHLY, CDR2 FYNNEI. The CDR3 has 15 amino acids. Trimming left V 0 bases short and J 7 bases short, with 13 bases between. Here the CDR3 reads CASSEALGSGQPQHF. CDR3 nucleotides: TGTGCCAGCAGTGAAGCGCTCGGCTCGGGGCAGCCCCAGCATTTT.

This clonotype has at least ten counts. V and J are TRBV19 and TRBJ1-1; 7 bases line up with TRBD1. In germline, CDR1 is LNHDA, CDR2 SQIVND (reference sequence). Trimming removed 8 bases from V and 8 bases from J; junction bases left unmatched: 2. The CDR3 runs 10 residues. CDR3 sequence (DNA): TGTGCCAGTTCGGACAGGGAAGCTTTCTTT. Translated: CASSDREAFF.

By sample share, this clonotype is medium-sized (0.01 to 0.1%). CDR3 residues: CASSRSLGTPRTDTQYF. The CDR3 region has the DNA TGTGCCAGCAGCCGCAGCCTGGGGACTCCACGCACAGATACGCAGTATTTT. V gene TRBV3-1 combines with J gene TRBJ2-3; tentative D call: TRBD2 (6 bases). V was shortened by 4 bases and J by 1 base, with 18 bases between the two germline ends. The length of the CDR3 is 17 residues. Per germline, CDR1 LGHDT and CDR2 YNNKEL (reference sequence).

This chain joins TRBV19 and TRBJ2-6; D gene unclear. CDR1 and CDR2 (germline): LNHDA, SQIVND (reference sequence). Trimming shortened V by 5 bases and J by 0 bases, and 11 bases separated the two germline ends. The CDR3 spans 16 residues. The CDR3 spells CASSVQVYSGANVLTF. CDR3 bases: TGTGCCAGTAGTGTTCAGGTTTACTCTGGGGCCAACGTCCTGACTTTC.

This clonotype has at least ten counts. The V gene is TRBV20-1, the J gene TRBJ2-1; D may match TRBD1 or TRBD2 (5 bases each). CDR3 size: 16 residues. V was shortened by 2 bases and J by 0 bases, with 14 bases between the two germline ends. Germline V CDR1 and CDR2: DFQATT, SNEGSKA (reference sequence). CDR3 nucleotide sequence: TGCAGTGCTAGACGTCCGGGACGGAGCTCCTACAATGAGCAGTTCTTC. It is translated as CSARRPGRSSYNEQFF.

Regarding this clonotype: One end of the junction is discordant with germline, which a read error may explain. This chain links TRBV28 with TRBJ2-1; 7 positions match TRBD2. The V gene's germline CDR1 is MDHEN and CDR2 SYDVKM. This CDR3 spans 14 amino acids. The CDR3 is CASGPSGTHNEQLF. In DNA form, the CDR3 reads TGTGCCAGCGGACCCAGCGGGACCCACAATGAGCAGCTCTTC.

The chain joins TRBV7-9 to TRBJ2-1; no clear D gene. Germline CDR1 is SEHNR and CDR2 is FQNEAQ (reference sequence). V was pared by 1 base and J by 10 bases, with 14 bases between. The CDR3 is 14 amino acids. The CDR3 DNA reads TGTGCCAGCAGCTTAGGGCTAACCTACAGAGAGCAGTTCTTC. This sequence encodes CASSLGLTYREQFF. The full variable domain, completed using reference TRBV7-9 and TRBJ2-1, is DTGVSQNPRHKITKRGQNVTFRCDPISEHNRLYWYRQTLGQGPEFLTYFQNEAQLEKSRLLSDRFSAERPKGSFSTLEIQRTEQGDSAMYLCASSLGLTYREQFFGPGTRLTVL.

This clonotype was counted only a few times. V gene TRBV7-3 combines with J gene TRBJ2-2; TRBD2 agrees at 12 bases. Germline V gene lookup returns CDR1 SGHTA and CDR2 FQGTGA. Germline trimming cut 6 bases from V and 4 bases from J; bases unmatched to any gene: 15. The CDR3 contains 19 residues. The CDR3 protein is CASSSYGLAGGSITGELFF. The CDR3 coding sequence is TGTGCCAGCAGTTCTTACGGGCTAGCGGGAGGGTCTATCACCGGGGAGCTGTTTTTT. Full variable domain (rest looked up from reference TRBV7-3 and TRBJ2-2): GAGVSQTPSNKVTEKGKYVELRCDPISGHTALYWYRQSLGQGPEFLIYFQGTGAADDSGLPNDRFFAVRPEGSVSTLKIQRTERGDSAVYLCASSSYGLAGGSITGELFFGEGSRLTVL.

There are many counts of this clonotype. One end of the junction varies from germline; a read error may be responsible. V gene TRBV11-1 combines with J gene TRBJ2-1; D perhaps matches TRBD2 (6 bases). CDR3 length equals 15 residues. CDR1 and CDR2 (germline): SGHAT, FQDESV (reference sequence). DNA of the CDR3: TGTGCCGGCAGCTTGCCGGGAGTCCTAGCCAATGAGCAGTTCTTC. Translating it yields CAGSLPGVLANEQFF.